Listed below are T cell receptor beta chains from one sample, sequenced in a study of Ad26.COV2.S vaccination and SARS-CoV-2 variants. Method: immunoSEQ multiplex PCR; TCRdb's copy keeps in-frame clones and lacks some. The sample shows about 440,000 clones, roughly 87% of them seen only once. The sample consisted of peripheral blood, taken in a trial of Ad26.COV2.S vaccine versus placebo. The receptor set was obtained from a person aged 18-60 years who received the Ad26.COV2.S COVID-19 vaccine or a placebo. Both conserved end residues are part of each CDR3. Each record gives: J gene, clone size, D gene, V gene, CDR3 protein, CDR3 DNA. A D gene is named only where the DNA matches it firmly. The size of a clone is reported for some rows only, either as once, few or many, or as a class for expanded clones.

J gene: TRBJ1-3; clone size: NA; D gene: NA; V gene: TRBV7-8; CDR3 protein: CASSLAGAVVGNTIYF; CDR3 DNA: TGTGCCAGCAGCTTAGCAGGGGCAGTAGTTGGAAACACCATATATTTT
J gene: TRBJ2-5; clone size: NA; D gene: NA; V gene: TRBV5-1; CDR3 protein: CASSWGGPQETQYF; CDR3 DNA: TGCGCCAGCAGCTGGGGGGGGCCCCAAGAGACCCAGTACTTC
J gene: TRBJ2-7; clone size: NA; D gene: NA; V gene: TRBV30; CDR3 protein: CALGLIYEQYF; CDR3 DNA: TGTGCCCTGGGCCTTATCTACGAGCAGTACTTC
J gene: TRBJ1-1; clone size: NA; D gene: TRBD1; V gene: TRBV29-1; CDR3 protein: CSAYRGETSTEAFF; CDR3 DNA: TGCAGCGCATACAGGGGGGAAACCTCCACTGAAGCTTTCTTT
J gene: TRBJ1-2; clone size: NA; D gene: NA; V gene: TRBV7-2; CDR3 protein: CASSRDGRYGYTF; CDR3 DNA: TGTGCCAGCAGCCGGGACGGAAGATATGGCTACACCTTC
J gene: TRBJ2-1; clone size: NA; D gene: NA; V gene: TRBV10-3; CDR3 protein: CAGGANYNEQFF; CDR3 DNA: TGTGCCGGAGGGGCGAACTACAATGAGCAGTTCTTC
J gene: TRBJ2-7; clone size: NA; D gene: TRBD2; V gene: TRBV4-2; CDR3 protein: CASSTTSGRLEQYF; CDR3 DNA: TGTGCCAGCAGCACGACTAGCGGGAGATTGGAGCAGTACTTC
J gene: TRBJ1-2; clone size: NA; D gene: TRBD1; V gene: TRBV19; CDR3 protein: CASRGTGSSYGYTF; CDR3 DNA: TGTGCCAGTAGGGGGACAGGTTCCTCCTATGGCTACACCTTC
J gene: TRBJ2-5; clone size: NA; D gene: NA; V gene: TRBV5-1; CDR3 protein: CASSVEFETQYF; CDR3 DNA: TGCGCCAGCAGCGTGGAGTTTGAGACCCAGTACTTC
J gene: TRBJ2-7; clone size: once; D gene: NA; V gene: TRBV5-6; CDR3 protein: CASSLTRDQYSYEQYF; CDR3 DNA: TGTGCCAGCAGCCTGACGAGGGACCAATACTCCTACGAGCAGTACTTC
J gene: TRBJ2-6; clone size: NA; D gene: TRBD1; V gene: TRBV6-6; CDR3 protein: CASSFTPTGPGSGANVLTF; CDR3 DNA: TGTGCCAGCAGCTTTACACCGACAGGGCCGGGCTCTGGGGCCAACGTCCTGACTTTC
J gene: TRBJ2-1; clone size: NA; D gene: TRBD2; V gene: TRBV14; CDR3 protein: CASSPTSGTFYNEQFF; CDR3 DNA: TGTGCCAGCAGCCCGACTAGCGGGACTTTCTACAATGAGCAGTTCTTC
J gene: TRBJ2-2; clone size: NA; D gene: NA; V gene: TRBV28; CDR3 protein: CASTLALGRLTGELFF; CDR3 DNA: TGTGCCAGCACTCTCGCCCTCGGGCGGCTCACCGGGGAGCTGTTTTTT
J gene: TRBJ1-2; clone size: NA; D gene: NA; V gene: TRBV9; CDR3 protein: CASSVGPFGIRVGYTF; CDR3 DNA: TGTGCCAGCAGCGTCGGACCGTTTGGGATCCGCGTTGGCTACACCTTC
J gene: TRBJ2-2; clone size: NA; D gene: NA; V gene: TRBV7-8; CDR3 protein: CASSSRALLPGELFF; CDR3 DNA: TGTGCCAGCAGCTCAAGGGCCCTCCTCCCCGGGGAGCTGTTTTTT
J gene: TRBJ1-2; clone size: NA; D gene: TRBD1; V gene: TRBV6-1; CDR3 protein: CASSETGGRGYTF; CDR3 DNA: TGTGCCAGCAGTGAGACAGGGGGTCGTGGCTACACCTTC
J gene: TRBJ2-3; clone size: NA; D gene: NA; V gene: TRBV4-1; CDR3 protein: CASSHPAVSGSTDTQYF; CDR3 DNA: TGCGCCAGCAGCCACCCCGCGGTTAGCGGAAGCACAGATACGCAGTATTTT
J gene: TRBJ1-6; clone size: NA; D gene: NA; V gene: TRBV9; CDR3 protein: CASSVGPTPPLHF; CDR3 DNA: TGTGCCAGCAGCGTAGGGCCCACGCCACCCCTCCACTTT
J gene: TRBJ1-2; clone size: NA; D gene: NA; V gene: TRBV28; CDR3 protein: CATGPAEGYTF; CDR3 DNA: TGTGCCACAGGGCCGGCGGAAGGCTACACCTTC
J gene: TRBJ2-7; clone size: NA; D gene: TRBD2; V gene: TRBV20-1; CDR3 protein: CSASSSSGRYEQYF; CDR3 DNA: TGCAGTGCTAGTTCCTCTAGCGGGAGGTACGAGCAGTACTTC
J gene: TRBJ1-4; clone size: NA; D gene: NA; V gene: TRBV7-9; CDR3 protein: CASSLAFGSTTNEKLFF; CDR3 DNA: TGTGCCAGCAGCTTAGCGTTCGGGTCTACAACTAATGAAAAACTGTTTTTT
J gene: TRBJ1-4; clone size: few; D gene: TRBD1; V gene: TRBV24-1; CDR3 protein: CATSDSGGYREKLFF; CDR3 DNA: TGTGCCACCAGTGATTCAGGGGGGTATCGGGAAAAACTGTTTTTT
J gene: TRBJ2-7; clone size: NA; D gene: NA; V gene: TRBV7-9; CDR3 protein: CASSSGREQYF; CDR3 DNA: TGTGCCAGCAGTTCAGGGAGGGAGCAGTACTTC
J gene: TRBJ2-2; clone size: NA; D gene: TRBD1; V gene: TRBV29-1; CDR3 protein: CSVAGQGAAGELFF; CDR3 DNA: TGCAGCGTCGCGGGACAGGGGGCCGCCGGGGAGCTGTTTTTT
J gene: TRBJ2-7; clone size: NA; D gene: NA; V gene: TRBV6-5; CDR3 protein: CASRPQREFYEQYF; CDR3 DNA: TGTGCCAGCAGACCACAGCGCGAGTTCTACGAGCAGTACTTC
J gene: TRBJ1-1; clone size: NA; D gene: NA; V gene: TRBV28; CDR3 protein: CASISVSNTEAFF; CDR3 DNA: TGTGCCAGCATTAGTGTGTCGAACACTGAAGCTTTCTTT
J gene: TRBJ2-7; clone size: NA; D gene: NA; V gene: TRBV6-4; CDR3 protein: CASSRSEQYF; CDR3 DNA: TGTGCCAGCAGCCGTAGTGAGCAGTACTTC
J gene: TRBJ2-7; clone size: NA; D gene: TRBD1; V gene: TRBV19; CDR3 protein: CASSITGDEQYF; CDR3 DNA: TGTGCCAGTAGTATCACAGGGGACGAGCAGTACTTC
J gene: TRBJ1-2; clone size: few; D gene: NA; V gene: TRBV19; CDR3 protein: CASSFRDRYGYTF; CDR3 DNA: TGTGCCAGTAGTTTCCGAGACCGCTATGGCTACACCTTC
J gene: TRBJ1-2; clone size: once; D gene: TRBD1; V gene: TRBV6-1; CDR3 protein: CASSEEGYRGVYGYTF; CDR3 DNA: TGTGCCAGCAGTGAAGAGGGTTACAGGGGGGTCTATGGCTACACCTTC
J gene: TRBJ2-2; clone size: NA; D gene: NA; V gene: TRBV7-2; CDR3 protein: CASSLSTGTNTGELFF; CDR3 DNA: TGTGCCAGCAGCTTAAGTACCGGGACTAACACCGGGGAGCTGTTTTTT
J gene: TRBJ2-2; clone size: few; D gene: NA; V gene: TRBV30; CDR3 protein: CASTGTLNTGELFF; CDR3 DNA: TGTGCCTCCACGGGGACACTGAACACCGGGGAGCTGTTTTTT
J gene: TRBJ2-1; clone size: NA; D gene: NA; V gene: TRBV4-1; CDR3 protein: CASSQAWDEQFF; CDR3 DNA: TGCGCCAGCAGCCAAGCGTGGGATGAGCAGTTCTTC
J gene: TRBJ2-2; clone size: once; D gene: TRBD1; V gene: TRBV4-1; CDR3 protein: CASSQRQGANTGELFF; CDR3 DNA: TGCGCCAGCAGCCAACGACAGGGGGCGAACACCGGGGAGCTGTTTTTT
J gene: TRBJ2-1; clone size: once; D gene: NA; V gene: TRBV5-6; CDR3 protein: CASTPVGSTLSSYNEQFF; CDR3 DNA: TGTGCCAGCACACCGGTTGGGAGCACACTCAGCTCCTACAATGAGCAGTTCTTC
J gene: TRBJ2-3; clone size: NA; D gene: TRBD2; V gene: TRBV6-6; CDR3 protein: CASRSTDGRATDTQYF; CDR3 DNA: TGTGCCAGCAGATCGACAGACGGGAGGGCCACAGATACGCAGTATTTT
J gene: TRBJ2-7; clone size: NA; D gene: NA; V gene: TRBV7-8; CDR3 protein: CASSLATVSYEQYF; CDR3 DNA: TGTGCCAGCAGCTTAGCGACAGTCTCCTACGAGCAGTACTTC